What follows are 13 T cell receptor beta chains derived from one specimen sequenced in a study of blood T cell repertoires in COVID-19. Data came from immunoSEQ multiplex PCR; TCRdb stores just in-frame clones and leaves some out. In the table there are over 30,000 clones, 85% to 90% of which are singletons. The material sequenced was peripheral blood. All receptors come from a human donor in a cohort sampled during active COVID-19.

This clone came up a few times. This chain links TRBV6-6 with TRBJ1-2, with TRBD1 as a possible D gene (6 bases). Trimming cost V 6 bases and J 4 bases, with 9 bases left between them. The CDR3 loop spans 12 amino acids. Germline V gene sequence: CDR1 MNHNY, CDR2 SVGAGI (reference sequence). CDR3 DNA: TGTGCCAGCAGGGACAGCTCCTATGGCTACACCTTC. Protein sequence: CASRDSSYGYTF.

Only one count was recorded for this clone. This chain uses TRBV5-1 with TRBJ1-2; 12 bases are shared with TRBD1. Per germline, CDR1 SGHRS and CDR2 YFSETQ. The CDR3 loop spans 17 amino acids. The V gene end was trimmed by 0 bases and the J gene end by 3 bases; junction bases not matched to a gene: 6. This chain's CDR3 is CASSLAGTGGTHYGYTF. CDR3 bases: TGCGCCAGCAGCTTGGCGGGGACAGGGGGCACCCACTATGGCTACACCTTC.

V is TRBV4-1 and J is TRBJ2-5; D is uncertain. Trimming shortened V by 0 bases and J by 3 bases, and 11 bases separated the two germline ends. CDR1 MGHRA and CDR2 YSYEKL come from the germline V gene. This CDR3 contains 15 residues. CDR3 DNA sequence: TGCGCCAGCAGCCAAGATGAGGTCGACGAAGAGACCCAGTACTTC. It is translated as CASSQDEVDEETQYF.

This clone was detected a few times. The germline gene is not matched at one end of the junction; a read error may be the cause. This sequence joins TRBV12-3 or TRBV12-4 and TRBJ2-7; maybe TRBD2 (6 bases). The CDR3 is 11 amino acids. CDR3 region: CASSLGGRGDF. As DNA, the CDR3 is TGTGCCAGCAGTTTGGGTGGGCGCGGGGACTTC.

The CDR3 is CASSHPAGTGLYEQYF. Here the CDR3 DNA reads TGTGCCAGCAGCCATCCCGCCGGGACAGGGCTCTACGAGCAGTACTTC. The chain uses TRBV4-2 and TRBJ2-7; 9 bases fit TRBD1. The CDR3 runs 16 residues. V trimming: 3 bases; J trimming: 3 bases; junction bases outside the gene matches: 9. Per germline, CDR1 LGHNA and CDR2 YNFKEQ.

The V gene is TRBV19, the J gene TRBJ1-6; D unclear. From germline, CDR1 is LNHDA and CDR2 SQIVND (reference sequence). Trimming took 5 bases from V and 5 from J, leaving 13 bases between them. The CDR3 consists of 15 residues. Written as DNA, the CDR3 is TGTGCCAGTAGTGTACGACGTCAGGATAATTCACCCCTCCACTTT. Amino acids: CASSVRRQDNSPLHF.

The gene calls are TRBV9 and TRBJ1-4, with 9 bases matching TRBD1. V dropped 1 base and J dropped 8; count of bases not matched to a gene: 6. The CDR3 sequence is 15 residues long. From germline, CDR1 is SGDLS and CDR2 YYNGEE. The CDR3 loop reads CASSVHTGGGEKLFF. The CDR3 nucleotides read TGTGCCAGCAGCGTACACACAGGGGGCGGGGAAAAACTGTTTTTT.

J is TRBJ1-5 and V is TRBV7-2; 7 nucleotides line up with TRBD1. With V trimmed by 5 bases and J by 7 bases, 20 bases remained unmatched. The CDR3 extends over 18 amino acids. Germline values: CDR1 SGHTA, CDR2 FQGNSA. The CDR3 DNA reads TGTGCCAGCAGCCCCCGGCTTGGTGGCAGGGGGATGCGGCAGCCCCAGCATTTT. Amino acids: CASSPRLGGRGMRQPQHF.

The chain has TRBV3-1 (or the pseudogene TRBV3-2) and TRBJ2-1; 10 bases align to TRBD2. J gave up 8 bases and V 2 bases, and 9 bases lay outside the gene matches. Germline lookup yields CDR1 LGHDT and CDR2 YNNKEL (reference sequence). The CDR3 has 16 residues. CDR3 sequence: CASSQRLLAGVDEQFF. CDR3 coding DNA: TGTGCCAGCAGCCAACGTCTGCTAGCGGGGGTCGATGAGCAGTTCTTC.

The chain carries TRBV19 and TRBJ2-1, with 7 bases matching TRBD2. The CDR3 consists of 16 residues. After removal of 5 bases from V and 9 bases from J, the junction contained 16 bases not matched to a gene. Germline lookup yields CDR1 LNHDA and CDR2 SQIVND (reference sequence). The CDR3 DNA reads TGTGCCAGTAGTGCCCCCCTCGGGATAGCGGGCCGTGAGCAGTTCTTC. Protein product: CASSAPLGIAGREQFF.

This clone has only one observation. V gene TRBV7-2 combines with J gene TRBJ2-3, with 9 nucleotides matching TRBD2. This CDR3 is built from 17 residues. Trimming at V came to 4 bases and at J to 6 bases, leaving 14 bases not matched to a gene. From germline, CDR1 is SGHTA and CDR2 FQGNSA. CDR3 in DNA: TGTGCCAGCAGCTATAGGAAGCGGGGGGCCGCAGGGGATACGCAGTATTTT. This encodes CASSYRKRGAAGDTQYF.

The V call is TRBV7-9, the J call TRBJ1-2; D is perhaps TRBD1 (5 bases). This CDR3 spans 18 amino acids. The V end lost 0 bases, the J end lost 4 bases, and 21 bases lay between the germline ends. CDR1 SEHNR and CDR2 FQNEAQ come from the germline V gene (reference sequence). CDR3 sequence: CASSLAGPAGGVPYGYTF. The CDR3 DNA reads TGTGCCAGCAGCTTAGCGGGCCCAGCGGGGGGGGTTCCCTATGGCTACACCTTC.

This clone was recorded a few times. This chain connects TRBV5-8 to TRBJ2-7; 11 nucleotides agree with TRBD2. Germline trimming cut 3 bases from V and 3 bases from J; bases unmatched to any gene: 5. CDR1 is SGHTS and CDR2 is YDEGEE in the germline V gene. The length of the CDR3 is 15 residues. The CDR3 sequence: CASSYTSGSFYEQYF. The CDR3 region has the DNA TGTGCCAGCAGCTACACTAGCGGGAGTTTCTACGAGCAGTACTTC. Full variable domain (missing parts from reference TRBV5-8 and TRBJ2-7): EAGVTQSPTHLIKTRGQQATLRCSPISGHTSVYWYQQALGLGLQFLLWYDEGEERNRGNFPPRFSGRQFPNYSSELNVNALELEDSALYLCASSYTSGSFYEQYFGPGTRLTVT.